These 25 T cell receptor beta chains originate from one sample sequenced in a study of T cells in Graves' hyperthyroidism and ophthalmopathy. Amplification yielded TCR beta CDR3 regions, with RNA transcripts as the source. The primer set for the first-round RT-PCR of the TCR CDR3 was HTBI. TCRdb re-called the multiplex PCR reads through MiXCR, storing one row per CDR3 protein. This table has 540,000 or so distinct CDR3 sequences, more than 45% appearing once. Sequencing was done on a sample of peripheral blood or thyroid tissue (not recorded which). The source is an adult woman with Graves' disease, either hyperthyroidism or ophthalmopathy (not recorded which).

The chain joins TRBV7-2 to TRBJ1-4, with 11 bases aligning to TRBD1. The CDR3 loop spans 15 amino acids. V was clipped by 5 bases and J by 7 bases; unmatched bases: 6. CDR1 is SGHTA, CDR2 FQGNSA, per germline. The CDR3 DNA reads TGTGCCAGCAGCGAGGGACAGGGGGTCTTTGAAAAACTGTTTTTT. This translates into CASSEGQGVFEKLFF. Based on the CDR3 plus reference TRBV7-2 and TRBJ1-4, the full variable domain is GAGVSQSPSNKVTEKGKDVELRCDPISGHTALYWYRQSLGQGLEFLIYFQGNSAPDKSGLPSDRFSAERTGGSVSTLTIQRTQQEDSAVYLCASSEGQGVFEKLFFGSGTQLSVL.

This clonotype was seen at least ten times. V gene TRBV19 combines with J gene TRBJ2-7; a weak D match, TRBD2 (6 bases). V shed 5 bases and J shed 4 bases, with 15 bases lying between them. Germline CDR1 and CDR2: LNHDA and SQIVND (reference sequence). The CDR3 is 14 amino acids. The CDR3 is CASSAGLVAYEQYF. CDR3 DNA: TGTGCCAGTAGTGCGGGACTGGTGGCTTACGAGCAGTACTTC.

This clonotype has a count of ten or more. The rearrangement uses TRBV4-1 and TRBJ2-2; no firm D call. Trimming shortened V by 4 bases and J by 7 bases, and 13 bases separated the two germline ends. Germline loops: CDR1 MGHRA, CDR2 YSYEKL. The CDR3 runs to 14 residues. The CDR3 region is CASSPTPGGGELFF. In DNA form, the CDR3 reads TGCGCCAGCAGCCCTACTCCGGGCGGCGGGGAGCTGTTTTTT.

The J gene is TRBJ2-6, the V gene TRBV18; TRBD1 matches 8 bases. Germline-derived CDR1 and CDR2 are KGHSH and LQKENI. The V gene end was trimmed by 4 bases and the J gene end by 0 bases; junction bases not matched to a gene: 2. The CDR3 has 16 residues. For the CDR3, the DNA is TGTGCCAGCTCACGGGACAGGAACTCTGGGGCCAACGTCCTGACTTTC. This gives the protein CASSRDRNSGANVLTF.

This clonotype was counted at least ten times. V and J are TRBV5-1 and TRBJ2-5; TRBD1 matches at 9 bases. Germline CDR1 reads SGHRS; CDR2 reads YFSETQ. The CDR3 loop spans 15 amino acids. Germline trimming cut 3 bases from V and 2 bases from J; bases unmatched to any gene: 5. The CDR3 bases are TGCGCCAGCAGCTCCACAGACAGGGGGCAAGAGACCCAGTACTTC. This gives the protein CASSSTDRGQETQYF. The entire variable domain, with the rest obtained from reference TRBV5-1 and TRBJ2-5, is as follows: KAGVTQTPRYLIKTRGQQVTLSCSPISGHRSVSWYQQTPGQGLQFLFEYFSETQRNKGNFPGRFSGRQFSNSRSEMNVSTLELGDSALYLCASSSTDRGQETQYFGPGTRLLVL.

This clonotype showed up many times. CDR3 in amino acids: CASSLVGVEAFF. The CDR3 bases are TGTGCCAGCAGCTTAGTCGGAGTTGAAGCTTTCTTT. This sequence joins TRBV7-8 and TRBJ1-1; D ambiguous. V lost 1 base, J lost 7 bases, and 7 bases lay in between. Germline loops: CDR1 SGHVS, CDR2 FQNEAQ. The CDR3 is 12 amino acids.

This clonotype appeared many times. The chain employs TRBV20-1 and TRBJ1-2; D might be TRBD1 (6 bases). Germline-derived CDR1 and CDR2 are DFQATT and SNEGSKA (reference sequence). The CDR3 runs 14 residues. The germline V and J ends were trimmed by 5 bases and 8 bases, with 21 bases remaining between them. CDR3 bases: TGCAGTGCTCTCGAAGGGGGGCCCTTTAGCGGCTACACCTTC. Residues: CSALEGGPFSGYTF.

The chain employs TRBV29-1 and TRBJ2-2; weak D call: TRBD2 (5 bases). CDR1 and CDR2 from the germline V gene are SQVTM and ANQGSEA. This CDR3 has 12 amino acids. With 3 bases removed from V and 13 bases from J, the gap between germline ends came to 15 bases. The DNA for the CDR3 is TGCAGCGTTGACCTCTGGGCCGAGGGGCTGTTTTTT. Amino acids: CSVDLWAEGLFF.

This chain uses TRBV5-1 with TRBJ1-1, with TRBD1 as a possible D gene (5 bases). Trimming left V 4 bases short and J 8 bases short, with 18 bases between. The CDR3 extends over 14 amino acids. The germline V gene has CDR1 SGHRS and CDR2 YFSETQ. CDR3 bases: TGCGCCAGCAGCACGACTGGGACGTTCACCGAAGCTTTCTTT. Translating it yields CASSTTGTFTEAFF. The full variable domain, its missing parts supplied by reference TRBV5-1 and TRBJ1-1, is KAGVTQTPRYLIKTRGQQVTLSCSPISGHRSVSWYQQTPGQGLQFLFEYFSETQRNKGNFPGRFSGRQFSNSRSEMNVSTLELGDSALYLCASSTTGTFTEAFFGQGTRLTVV.

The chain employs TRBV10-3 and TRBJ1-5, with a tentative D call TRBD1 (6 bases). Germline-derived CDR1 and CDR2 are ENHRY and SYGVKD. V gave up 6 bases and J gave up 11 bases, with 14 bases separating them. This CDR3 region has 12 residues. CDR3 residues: CAISQGQETQHF. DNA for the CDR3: TGTGCCATCAGCCAGGGGCAAGAGACCCAGCATTTT.

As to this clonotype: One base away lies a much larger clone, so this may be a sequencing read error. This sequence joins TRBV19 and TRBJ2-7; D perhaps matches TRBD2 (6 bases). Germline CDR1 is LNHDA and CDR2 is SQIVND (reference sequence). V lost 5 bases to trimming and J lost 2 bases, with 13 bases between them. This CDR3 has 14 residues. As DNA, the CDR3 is TGTGCCAGTAGTCCGGCGGGATGGCCCTACGAGCAGTACTTC. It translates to CASSPAGWPYEQYF.

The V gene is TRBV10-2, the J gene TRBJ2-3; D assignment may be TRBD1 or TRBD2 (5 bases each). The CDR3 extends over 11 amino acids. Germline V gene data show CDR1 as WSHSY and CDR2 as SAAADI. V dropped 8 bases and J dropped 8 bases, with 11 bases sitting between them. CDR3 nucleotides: TGCGCCAGCGGGGGAGCCCTTACGCAGTATTTT. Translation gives CASGGALTQYF.

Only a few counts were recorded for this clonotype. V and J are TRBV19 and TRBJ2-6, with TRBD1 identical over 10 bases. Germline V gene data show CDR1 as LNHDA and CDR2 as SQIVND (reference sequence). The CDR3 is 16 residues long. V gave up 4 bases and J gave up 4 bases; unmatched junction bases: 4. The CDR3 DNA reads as TGTGCCAGTAGTAGACAGGGGGCTGCAGGGGCCAACGTCCTGACTTTC. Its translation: CASSRQGAAGANVLTF. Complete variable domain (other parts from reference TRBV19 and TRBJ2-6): DGGITQSPKYLFRKEGQNVTLSCEQNLNHDAMYWYRQDPGQGLRLIYYSQIVNDFQKGDIAEGYSVSREKKESFPLTVTSAQKNPTAFYLCASSRQGAAGANVLTFGAGSRLTVL.

CDR3 region: CSALAGGETQHF. CDR3 coding DNA: TGCAGTGCTCTAGCGGGAGGTGAGACCCAGCATTTT. The V call is TRBV20-1, the J call TRBJ1-5; D is uncertain. The germline V and J ends were trimmed by 5 bases and 11 bases, with 16 bases remaining between them. CDR3 size: 12 residues. From germline, CDR1 is DFQATT and CDR2 SNEGSKA (reference sequence).

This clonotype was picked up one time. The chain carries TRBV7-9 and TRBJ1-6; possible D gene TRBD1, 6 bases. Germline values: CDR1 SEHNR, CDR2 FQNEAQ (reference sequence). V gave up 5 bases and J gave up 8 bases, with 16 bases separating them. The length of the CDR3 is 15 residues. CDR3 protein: CASSPTGTRDSPLHF. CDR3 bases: TGTGCCAGCAGCCCAACCGGGACAAGAGATTCACCCCTCCACTTT. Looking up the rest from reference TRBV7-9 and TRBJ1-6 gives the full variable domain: DTGVSQNPRHKITKRGQNVTFRCDPISEHNRLYWYRQTLGQGPEFLTYFQNEAQLEKSRLLSDRFSAERPKGSFSTLEIQRTEQGDSAMYLCASSPTGTRDSPLHFGNGTRLTVT.

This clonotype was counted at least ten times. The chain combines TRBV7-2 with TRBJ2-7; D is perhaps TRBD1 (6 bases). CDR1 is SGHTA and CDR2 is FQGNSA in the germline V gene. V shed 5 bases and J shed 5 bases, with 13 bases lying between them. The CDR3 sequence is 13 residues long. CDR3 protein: CASSHPTGNEQYF. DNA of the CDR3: TGTGCCAGCAGCCACCCAACAGGGAACGAGCAGTACTTC.

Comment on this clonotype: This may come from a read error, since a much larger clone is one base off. The CDR3 loop is CASSRDVGTSGIRSETQYF. The DNA of the CDR3 is TGTGCCAGCAGCCGAGACGTAGGGACTAGCGGGATTCGATCAGAGACCCAGTACTTC. This rearrangement joins TRBV4-1 to TRBJ2-5; TRBD2 agrees at 13 bases. The CDR3 covers 19 residues. Germline V lookup: CDR1 MGHRA, CDR2 YSYEKL.

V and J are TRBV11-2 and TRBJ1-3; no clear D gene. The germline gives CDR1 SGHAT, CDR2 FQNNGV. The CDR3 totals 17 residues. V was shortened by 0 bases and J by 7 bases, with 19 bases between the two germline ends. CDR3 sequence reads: CASSLEGGPAVMNTIYF. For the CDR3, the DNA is TGTGCCAGCAGCTTAGAGGGAGGGCCGGCAGTGATGAACACCATATATTTT. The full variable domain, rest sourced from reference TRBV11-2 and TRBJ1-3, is EAGVAQSPRYKIIEKRQSVAFWCNPISGHATLYWYQQILGQGPKLLIQFQNNGVVDDSQLPKDRFSAERLKGVDSTLKIQPAKLEDSAVYLCASSLEGGPAVMNTIYFGEGSWLTVV.

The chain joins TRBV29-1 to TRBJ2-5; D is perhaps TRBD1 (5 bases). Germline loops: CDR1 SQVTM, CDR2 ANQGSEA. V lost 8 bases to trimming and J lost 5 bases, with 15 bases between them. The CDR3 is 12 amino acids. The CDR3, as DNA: TGCAGCCATAGACGGCCAGGGGAGACCCAGTACTTC. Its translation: CSHRRPGETQYF. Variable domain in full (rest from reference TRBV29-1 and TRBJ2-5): SAVISQKPSRDICQRGTSLTIQCQVDSQVTMMFWYRQQPGQSLTLIATANQGSEATYESGFVIDKFPISRPNLTFSTLTVSNMSPEDSSIYLCSHRRPGETQYFGPGTRLLVL.

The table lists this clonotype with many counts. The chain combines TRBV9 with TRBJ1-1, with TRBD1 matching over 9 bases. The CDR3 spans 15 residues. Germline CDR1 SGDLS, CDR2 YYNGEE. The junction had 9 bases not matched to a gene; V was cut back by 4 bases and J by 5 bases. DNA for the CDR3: TGTGCCAGCAGCCCCCATTGGGGGACAGGGACTGAAGCTTTCTTT. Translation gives CASSPHWGTGTEAFF. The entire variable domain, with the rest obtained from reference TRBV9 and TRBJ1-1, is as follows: DSGVTQTPKHLITATGQRVTLRCSPRSGDLSVYWYQQSLDQGLQFLIQYYNGEERAKGNILERFSAQQFPDLHSELNLSSLELGDSALYFCASSPHWGTGTEAFFGQGTRLTVV.

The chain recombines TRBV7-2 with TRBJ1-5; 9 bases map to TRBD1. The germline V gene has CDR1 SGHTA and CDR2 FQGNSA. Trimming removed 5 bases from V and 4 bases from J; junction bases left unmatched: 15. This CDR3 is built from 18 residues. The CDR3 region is CASSEDPTGTGTNQPQHF. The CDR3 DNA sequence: TGTGCCAGCAGCGAGGACCCGACAGGGACAGGGACGAATCAGCCCCAGCATTTT.

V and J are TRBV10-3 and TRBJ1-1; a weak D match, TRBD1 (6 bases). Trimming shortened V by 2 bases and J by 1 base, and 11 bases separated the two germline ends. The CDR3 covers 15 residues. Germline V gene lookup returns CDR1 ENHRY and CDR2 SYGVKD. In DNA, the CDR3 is TGTGCCATCAGTGAGCGAGGCAGGGGGAACACTGAAGCTTTCTTT. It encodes CAISERGRGNTEAFF.

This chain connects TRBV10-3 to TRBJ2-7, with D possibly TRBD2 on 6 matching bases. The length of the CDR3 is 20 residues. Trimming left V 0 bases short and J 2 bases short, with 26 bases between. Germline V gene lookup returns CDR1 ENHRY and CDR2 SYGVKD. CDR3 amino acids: CAISESGGNSARGQTYEQYF. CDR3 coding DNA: TGTGCCATCAGTGAGTCCGGGGGAAATAGTGCTAGAGGACAAACCTACGAGCAGTACTTC.

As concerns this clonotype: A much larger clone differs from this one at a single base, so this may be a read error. In DNA, the CDR3 is TGTGCCGGCAGCCTAAAGACTCCGCCCCAGCATTTT. Translated: CAGSLKTPPQHF. The J gene is TRBJ1-5, the V gene TRBV14; D is unresolved. The CDR3 sequence is 12 residues long. Germline CDR1 is SGHDN and CDR2 is FVKESK.

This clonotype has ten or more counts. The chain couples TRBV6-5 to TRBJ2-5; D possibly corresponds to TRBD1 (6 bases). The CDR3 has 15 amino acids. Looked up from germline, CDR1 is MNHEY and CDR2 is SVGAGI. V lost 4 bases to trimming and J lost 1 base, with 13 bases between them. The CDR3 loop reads CASSWVEDSQETQYF. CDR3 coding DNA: TGTGCCAGCAGTTGGGTCGAGGACAGCCAAGAGACCCAGTACTTC.